This T cell receptor beta chain originates from a study of blood T cells in healthy people across ages. Study-wide results and caveats: Expanded clonotype shifts may have been confounded, as the donors had an unknown CMV status. Higher diversity, along with more naive CD4+ cells, distinguished long-lived donors from aged donors.

Primers used in a second PCR of roughly 6 to 11 cycles were a sample-barcoded 5' primer and a J-beta primer mix. Sequencing recovered at least 2.5 million CDR3-containing paired-end reads from each sample. TCRdb itself ran the 5' RACE reads through MiXCR, one entry per CDR3 protein. The sample has roughly 790,000 distinct CDR3 sequences, around 46% seen once; the top ten hold under 25%. Comment on this clonotype: Its antigen is as yet unknown.

Healthy Caucasian individuals from Russia aged roughly 6 to 90 were enrolled as donors. The CDR3 is made up of 17 amino acids. Looked up from germline, CDR1 is SGHRS and CDR2 is YFSETQ. Sequenced sample: blood. This chain links TRBV5-1 with TRBJ2-7; 10 bases are a match to TRBD2. The J call may be faulty, since TRBJ2-5 better matches the DNA end. The receptor comes from a woman aged 60 to 75 in good health. The CDR3 here is CASSLAKASGGLRTQYF. CDR3 bases: TGCGCCAGCAGCTTGGCCAAGGCTAGCGGGGGTTTAAGGACCCAGTACTTC.